This T cell receptor beta chain was identified during a study of persistence of HIV-infected CD4 T cells. The wider study: A median of approximately eight years of suppressive ART preceded sampling.

This was the immunoSEQ version 4 assay in survey mode. Libraries were prepared by immunoSEQ multiplex PCR; TCRdb keeps only in-frame clonotypes and omits some of them. Altogether 35,000 to 55,000 clones are present, around 89% being singletons, with the ten largest covering 0.95% to 1.1%. Anti-CD3/anti-CD28 beads served as a nonspecific positive control stimulus. CD4+ T cells upregulating both CD40 ligand and CD69 were sorted as responding cells. Adults with HIV-1 started suppressive ART while chronically infected. PBMCs were depleted of CD8+ T cells before stimulation. For this clone: Its cognate antigen is unknown.

V lost 4 bases to trimming and J lost 7 bases, with 17 bases between them. CDR1 is KGHSH, CDR2 LQKENI, per germline. CDR3 length: 15 residues. The clonotype was recovered from an adult man with HIV who was CMV-seropositive. The starting material was CD4+ T cells sorted from PBMCs after approximately 19-hour stimulation, obtained from a patient who received antiretroviral therapy. V gene TRBV18 combines with J gene TRBJ2-4; no clear D gene. The CDR3 DNA follows: TGTGCCAGCTCACTACTAACACTGGCGGAGAACATTCAGTACTTC. Translation: CASSLLTLAENIQYF. Using reference TRBV18 and TRBJ2-4 for the parts outside the CDR3, the full variable domain is NAGVMQNPRHLVRRRGQEARLRCSPMKGHSHVYWYRQLPEEGLKFMVYLQKENIIDESGMPKERFSAEFPKEGPSILRIQQVVRGDSAAYFCASSLLTLAENIQYFGAGTRLSVL.